The present TCR beta chain was sequenced within a study of CD8+ T cells in alopecia areata. Background on the study: It was oral tofacitinib, at 5 to 10 mg twice daily, that treated patients received. Dosing spanned 6 to 18 months on tofacitinib, then 6 months off drug. Overall study findings and caveats: Lesional scalp, especially alopecia totalis/universalis, showed higher clonality than normal scalp.

Following extraction, RNA underwent reverse transcription to cDNA, which served as the sequencing template. TCRdb keeps only in-frame clones here, not all; method: immunoSEQ multiplex PCR. The table includes 150,000 or so clones, 87% detected once. CDR1 and CDR2 from the germline V gene are LGHNA and YNFKEQ. The CDR3 has 13 residues. V was clipped by 0 bases and J by 5 bases, with 6 bases between them. Lesional scalp tissue (obtained by punch biopsy) and peripheral blood were collected from alopecia areata patients. As for this clone: Antigen: not known.

The input for sequencing was CD8+ T cells sorted from blood, taken at week 0. The sequence was obtained from a human donor with alopecia areata. This chain links TRBV4-2 with TRBJ2-3; no clear D gene. The CDR3: CASSQDKEDTQYF. The DNA of the CDR3 is TGTGCCAGCAGCCAAGATAAGGAAGATACGCAGTATTTT.